This is a list of T cell receptor beta chains from one sample in a study of blood T cells in healthy people across ages. TCRdb recomputed calls from the 5' RACE reads with MiXCR, one row per CDR3 protein. The sample contains around 900,000 distinct CDR3 sequences, roughly 50% of which appear only once. The sequencing sample was made of blood. The receptors shown here come from a woman aged 55-69 years in good health. Each CDR3 is given with its conserved first and last residue. A D gene is named only where the DNA matches it firmly. A clone size is listed for some rows: how often the clone was seen (once, few, many), or a class if it is expanded.

J	D	length	size	V	DNA	CDR3
TRBJ2-4	TRBD2	12	NA	TRBV28	TGTGCCAGCAGGAAGACTAGCGGGGTTCAGTACTTC	CASRKTSGVQYF
TRBJ2-7	NA	14	NA	TRBV28	TGTGCCAGCAGGGTTGCCGGGCCATCCTACGAGCAGTACTTC	CASRVAGPSYEQYF
TRBJ2-4	NA	16	NA	TRBV4-2	TGTGCCAGCAGCCAAGTCGAGGGAACAGCCAAAAACATTCAGTACTTC	CASSQVEGTAKNIQYF
TRBJ2-3	NA	14	NA	TRBV12-3/TRBV12-4	TGTGCCAGCACGGTTCAGGGGAGGACAGATGCGCAGTATTTT	CASTVQGRTDAQYF
TRBJ1-2	TRBD1	14	few	TRBV12-3/TRBV12-4	TGTGCCAGCAGTTTACAAGGGACAGACTATGGCTACACCTTC	CASSLQGTDYGYTF
TRBJ1-3	NA	15	NA	TRBV20-1	TGCAGTGTACCCCGACCGGGCCAATCTGGAAACACCATATATTTT	CSVPRPGQSGNTIYF
TRBJ2-5	NA	13	NA	TRBV27	TGTGCCAGCAGTGTATCGAAGCCTGAGACCCAGTACTTC	CASSVSKPETQYF
TRBJ1-2	NA	15	NA	TRBV4-1	TGCGCCAGCAGCCAAGATATAGGGGCTAACTATGGCTACACCTTC	CASSQDIGANYGYTF
TRBJ2-7	TRBD2	14	NA	TRBV29-1	TGCAGCGTTGAACGTAGCGGGGTCTCCTACGAGCAGTACTTC	CSVERSGVSYEQYF
TRBJ1-1	TRBD1	14	NA	TRBV7-2	TGTGCCAGCAGCTTAGTTAGGGCAGGGGGAATGGCTTTCTTT	CASSLVRAGGMAFF
TRBJ1-1	NA	13	NA	TRBV30	TGTGCCTGGAGTCGACAGGTGAACACTGAAGCTTTCTTT	CAWSRQVNTEAFF
TRBJ2-5	TRBD2	17	NA	TRBV28	TGTGCCAGCAGCCCCGGGACTAGCGATAAAATTCAAGAGACCCAGTACTTC	CASSPGTSDKIQETQYF
TRBJ2-1	TRBD2	16	once	TRBV29-1	TGCAGCGTCACCGGACTAGCGGGAAGTTCCTACAATGAGCGGTTCTTC	CSVTGLAGSSYNERFF
TRBJ2-1	NA	14	NA	TRBV20-1	TGCAGTGCTAGTTACTTCGACTCCTACAATGAGCAGTTCTTC	CSASYFDSYNEQFF
TRBJ1-4	NA	16	NA	TRBV4-1	TGCGCCAGCAGCCCAGCGTCGGGGGGCGCTTTTGAAAAACTGTTTTTT	CASSPASGGAFEKLFF
TRBJ2-2	TRBD1	16	NA	TRBV28	TGTGCCAGCAGCCGAACCACAGGGGCGAGGACCGGGGAGCTGTTTTTT	CASSRTTGARTGELFF
TRBJ1-2	TRBD1	13	many	TRBV12-3/TRBV12-4	TGTGCCAGCAGACAGGGGAGCAACTATGGCTACACCTTC	CASRQGSNYGYTF
TRBJ1-2	NA	13	NA	TRBV29-1	TGCAGCGTTAGGGACATCAGTAACTATGGCTACACCTTC	CSVRDISNYGYTF
TRBJ2-1	TRBD1	16	few	TRBV15	TGTGCCACCGGCAGAAACAGGGGAGAGGGCTACAATGAGCAGTTCTTC	CATGRNRGEGYNEQFF
TRBJ2-6	NA	14	NA	TRBV7-9	TGTGCCAGCAGCTTAGGGGTATTGGCCAACGTCCTGACTTTC	CASSLGVLANVLTF
TRBJ2-7	TRBD1	17	NA	TRBV20-1	TGCAGTGCTCGGGGACAGGGGGTTACGGTAGTTCCCTACGAGCAGTACTTC	CSARGQGVTVVPYEQYF
TRBJ2-3	TRBD2	18	NA	TRBV3-1	TGTGCCAGCAGCCAAGTTTTACTAGCGGACGACCCCACAGATACGCAGTATTTT	CASSQVLLADDPTDTQYF
TRBJ2-7	TRBD2	15	few	TRBV25-1	TGTGCCAGCAGTGACTTCCGGGACTACAACTACGAGCAGTACTTC	CASSDFRDYNYEQYF
TRBJ2-1	TRBD2	19	few	TRBV4-1	TGCGCCAGCAGCCAAGGGGCCTGGAGCGGGAGGAGCTCCTACAATGAGCAGTTCTTC	CASSQGAWSGRSSYNEQFF
TRBJ2-3	NA	15	NA	TRBV9	TGTGCCAGCAGCGTAGACGGCGGGACCACAGATACGCAGTATTTT	CASSVDGGTTDTQYF
TRBJ2-5	TRBD1	16	NA	TRBV3-1	TGTGCCAGCAGCCGCGGCACCAACAGGGGTTCAGAGACCCAGTACTTC	CASSRGTNRGSETQYF
TRBJ1-4	TRBD1	16	NA	TRBV5-1	TGCGCCAGCAGCCCTACTTACAGGGGAGGGGGTGAAAAACTGTTTTTT	CASSPTYRGGGEKLFF
TRBJ2-1	NA	12	NA	TRBV12-3/TRBV12-4	TGTGTCAACGGACACCCCAACAATGAGCAGTTCTTC	CVNGHPNNEQFF
TRBJ2-7	NA	15	NA	TRBV18	TGTGCCAGCTCACCTTCTAACAGGGACTCCTACGAGCAGTACTTC	CASSPSNRDSYEQYF
TRBJ1-3	NA	13	NA	TRBV4-3	TGCGCCAGCAGCCAAGTCTCCGGAAACACCATATATTTT	CASSQVSGNTIYF
TRBJ2-7	NA	13	NA	TRBV29-1	TGCAGCGTTGATGGCGACGTTACGGAGGCCCAGTACTTC	CSVDGDVTEAQYF
TRBJ1-1	NA	10	few	TRBV20-1	TGCAGTGCTAGCCTTGCTGAAGCTTTCTTT	CSASLAEAFF
TRBJ2-7	NA	13	NA	TRBV9	TGTGCCAGCAGCGACGGAGGCGGTTACGAGCAGTACTTC	CASSDGGGYEQYF
TRBJ2-7	NA	13	NA	TRBV10-3	TGTGCCATCAGTGACAGGGATTATGCCGAGCAGTACTTC	CAISDRDYAEQYF
TRBJ1-2	NA	14	NA	TRBV29-1	TGCAGCGTTGAAAGCCGAGGCGGGACGGGTGGCTACACCTTC	CSVESRGGTGGYTF
TRBJ2-1	TRBD2	14	few	TRBV2	TGTGCCACCAACCCATCGGGACTAAACAATGAGCAGTTCTTC	CATNPSGLNNEQFF
TRBJ2-3	TRBD2	16	NA	TRBV28	TGTGCCAGCAGTTATATTTTAGCGGGAGGAACAGATACGCAGTATTTT	CASSYILAGGTDTQYF
TRBJ2-7	TRBD1	16	NA	TRBV11-2	TGTGCCAGCACAAGGGGACAGGGTAGCTCCTACAATGAGCAGTACTTC	CASTRGQGSSYNEQYF
TRBJ2-7	TRBD2	17	NA	TRBV6-2/TRBV6-3	TGTGCCAGCAGTTCCGGGACTAGCGGAGAGGAACCCTACGAGCAGTACTTC	CASSSGTSGEEPYEQYF
TRBJ2-7	TRBD1	15	NA	TRBV27	TGTGCCAGCAGTTCCGGGCGACAGGGGTACTACGAGCAGTACTTC	CASSSGRQGYYEQYF
TRBJ2-7	NA	16	few	TRBV2	TGTGCCAGCAGGGTGGGCGTGGGCCTGCCCGCCTACGAGCAGTACTTC	CASRVGVGLPAYEQYF
TRBJ2-4	NA	13	few	TRBV7-2	TGTGCCAGCAGGAGGCAGCTGAGGGACATTCAGTACTTC	CASRRQLRDIQYF
TRBJ2-5	NA	12	few	TRBV5-1	TGCGCCAGCAGCGTCCTTGGGGAGACCCAGTACTTC	CASSVLGETQYF
TRBJ2-3	NA	15	NA	TRBV7-2	TGTGCCAGCAGCTCCCCCTACTTGATCACAGATACGCAGTATTTT	CASSSPYLITDTQYF
TRBJ2-7	NA	13	NA	TRBV3-1	TGTGCCAGCAGCCAAGCCAGGTTGGACGAGCAGTACTTC	CASSQARLDEQYF
TRBJ2-5	NA	13	NA	TRBV3-1	TGTGCCAGCAGCCAAGTGGGGTACAATGAGCAGTACTTC	CASSQVGYNEQYF
TRBJ2-7	TRBD1	15	NA	TRBV20-1	TGCAGTGCTAGGCCTCGACAGGGCCTCCAGGACGAGCAGTACTTC	CSARPRQGLQDEQYF
TRBJ2-2	NA	14	NA	TRBV12-3/TRBV12-4	TGTGCCAGCAGCCCCACCCCCCTAATAGGGGAGCTGTTTTTT	CASSPTPLIGELFF
TRBJ1-1	TRBD1	17	NA	TRBV7-2	TGTGCCAGCAGCCGTACCGGGACAGGGGGTCTTCGCACTGAAGCTTTCTTT	CASSRTGTGGLRTEAFF
TRBJ2-2	NA	15	NA	TRBV15	TGTGCCACCAGCAGAGATCCGTCGCCCACCGGGGAGCTGTTTTTT	CATSRDPSPTGELFF
TRBJ1-1	NA	12	few	TRBV7-6	TGTGCCAGCAGCTTGGGGCCCACTGAAGCTTTCTTT	CASSLGPTEAFF
TRBJ2-1	NA	12	NA	TRBV5-1	TGCGCCAGCAGCTTATATTTGTATGAGCAGTTCTTC	CASSLYLYEQFF
TRBJ2-5	NA	13	NA	TRBV20-1	TGCAGTGCTAGATCGTGGGACCGGGAGACCCAGTACTTC	CSARSWDRETQYF
TRBJ2-5	NA	13	NA	TRBV10-2	TGCGCCAGCAGTATGCAGCCTGGGGAGACCCAGTACTTC	CASSMQPGETQYF